One sample yielded the 31 T cell receptor beta chains listed below, sequenced in a study of blood T cell repertoires in COVID-19. Using immunoSEQ multiplex PCR, the repertoire was profiled, and TCRdb retains in-frame clones only, with some absent. The repertoire holds about 98,000 clones, with approximately 92% as singletons. Input material: peripheral blood. These receptors originate from a woman aged 45-65 years with COVID-19, enrolled during active disease.

The chain couples TRBV7-9 to TRBJ1-4, with 7 bases identical to TRBD1. CDR3 length: 16 residues. After removal of 5 bases from V and 5 bases from J, the junction contained 11 bases not matched to a gene. Germline CDR1 and CDR2: SEHNR and FQNEAQ (reference sequence). In DNA, the CDR3 is TGTGCCAGCAGCCGCGGGACAGCCGGACGGAATGAAAAACTGTTTTTT. The encoded protein is CASSRGTAGRNEKLFF. Full variable domain (remainder filled in from reference TRBV7-9 and TRBJ1-4): DTGVSQNPRHKITKRGQNVTFRCDPISEHNRLYWYRQTLGQGPEFLTYFQNEAQLEKSRLLSDRFSAERPKGSFSTLEIQRTEQGDSAMYLCASSRGTAGRNEKLFFGSGTQLSVL.

The chain combines TRBV9 with TRBJ2-3; TRBD2 agrees at 12 bases. The germline CDR1 and CDR2 sequences are SGDLS and YYNGEE. With V trimmed by 4 bases and J by 2 bases, 11 bases remained unmatched. This CDR3 has 18 residues. CDR3 residues: CASSPPPGLAGFTDTQYF. As DNA, the CDR3 is TGTGCCAGCAGCCCCCCCCCGGGACTAGCGGGCTTCACAGATACGCAGTATTTT.

V usage is TRBV5-5 and J usage is TRBJ2-7, with TRBD2 matching over 11 bases. Germline assignment: CDR1 SGHKS and CDR2 YYEKEE (reference sequence). V lost 2 bases to trimming and J lost 4 bases; unmatched junction nucleotides: 2. The CDR3 runs 14 residues. The CDR3 loop reads CASSFSGGGYEQYF. The DNA for the CDR3 is TGTGCCAGCAGCTTTAGCGGGGGGGGTTACGAGCAGTACTTC.

The chain has TRBV7-9 and TRBJ2-1; 8 bases align to TRBD2. Germline trimming cut 6 bases from V and 4 bases from J; bases unmatched to any gene: 8. CDR1 SEHNR and CDR2 FQNEAQ come from the germline V gene (reference sequence). The CDR3 covers 15 residues. Here the CDR3 DNA reads TGTGCCAGCAGACACAGCGGGGGACCGTACAATGAGCAGTTCTTC. Amino acid sequence: CASRHSGGPYNEQFF.

This sequence joins TRBV11-2 and TRBJ2-7; D uncertain. The CDR3 length is 12 residues. In germline, CDR1 is SGHAT, CDR2 FQNNGV. Between the trimmed V and J ends, which lost 7 bases and 5 bases, there was a span of 12 bases. The CDR3 nucleotides read TGTGCCAGCACCTTCGCGGATCACGAGCAGTACTTC. This gives the protein CASTFADHEQYF.

The count of this clone is one. The chain's CDR3 is CSVEGGTGVRTQETQYF. DNA of the CDR3: TGCAGCGTTGAAGGAGGGACAGGGGTTCGAACTCAAGAGACCCAGTACTTC. The chain has TRBV29-1 and TRBJ2-5; 10 nucleotides match TRBD1. CDR3 length equals 17 residues. Germline V lookup: CDR1 SQVTM, CDR2 ANQGSEA. The V segment lost 1 base and the J segment 2 bases; nucleotides outside the gene matches: 10.

This clone has a single count. The chain uses TRBV23-1 and TRBJ2-2; a possible D gene is TRBD2 (5 bases). TRBV23-1 is an open reading frame whose function is uncertain. With 1 base removed from V and 6 bases from J, the gap between germline ends came to 9 bases. The CDR3 extends over 14 amino acids. CDR3 coding DNA: TGCGCCAGCAGTCAATGGCCGGACTCCGGGGAGCTGTTTTTT. Amino acids: CASSQWPDSGELFF.

The chain employs TRBV3-1 (or the pseudogene TRBV3-2) and TRBJ1-6; the match to TRBD1 covers 9 bases. CDR3 length: 16 amino acids. Germline trimming cut 1 base from V and 7 bases from J; bases unmatched to any gene: 5. Germline CDR1 LGHDT, CDR2 YNNKEL (reference sequence). The CDR3 DNA is TGTGCCAGCAGCCAAGCGGGGGGACAGGGAAATTCACCCCTCCACTTT. This translates into CASSQAGGQGNSPLHF.

The chain recombines TRBV15 with TRBJ2-7; D ambiguous. The CDR3 runs to 12 residues. Germline V gives CDR1 LNHNV, CDR2 YYDKDF (reference sequence). The V end was cut by 3 bases, the J end by 6 bases, with 9 bases between. CDR3 in amino acids: CATSSLFPEQYF. CDR3 DNA: TGTGCCACCAGCAGCCTCTTTCCCGAGCAGTACTTC.

This clone was observed a single time. The chain uses TRBV27 and TRBJ2-7, with TRBD2 matching 8 bases. Unmatched junction bases numbered 6, after V lost 5 bases and J lost 6 bases. The CDR3 spans 13 residues. Germline CDR1 and CDR2: MNHEY and SMNVEV (reference sequence). The chain's CDR3 is CASSLSRGGEQYF. The CDR3 coding sequence is TGTGCCAGCAGTCTGAGCCGGGGGGGCGAGCAGTACTTC.

V gene TRBV5-1 combines with J gene TRBJ2-3, with TRBD1 matching 7 bases. CDR3 length: 14 amino acids. V was pared by 4 bases and J by 2 bases, with 4 bases of the junction left unmatched. CDR1 and CDR2 (germline): SGHRS, YFSETQ. The CDR3 is CASSRDSITDTQYF. The DNA of the CDR3 is TGCGCCAGCAGCCGGGACAGCATCACAGATACGCAGTATTTT.

J is TRBJ1-2 and V is TRBV6-2 or TRBV6-3, with D uncertain. CDR3 length equals 13 residues. CDR1 and CDR2 from the germline V gene are MNHEY and SVGEGT. The germline V and J ends were trimmed by 2 bases and 3 bases, with 7 bases remaining between them. This CDR3 is CASSYVADYGYTF. The CDR3 DNA sequence: TGTGCCAGCAGTTACGTGGCGGACTATGGCTACACCTTC.

The gene calls are TRBV28 and TRBJ1-5; D is unclear. V was trimmed by 3 bases and J by 3 bases, leaving 21 bases between them. Germline V gene lookup returns CDR1 MDHEN and CDR2 SYDVKM. The CDR3 loop spans 18 amino acids. The CDR3 region has the DNA TGTGCCAGCAGTTTGAGGGCCGGGATCGGCGGCTTCAATCAGCCCCAGCATTTT. Its translation: CASSLRAGIGGFNQPQHF.

The V and J genes are TRBV15 and TRBJ1-1; tentative D call: TRBD1 (5 bases). There are 18 residues in the CDR3. V gave up 0 bases and J gave up 0 bases, with 17 bases separating them. Germline loops: CDR1 LNHNV, CDR2 YYDKDF (reference sequence). DNA for the CDR3: TGTGCCACCAGCAGAGAAACTTATCGAGGAGGGGTGAACACTGAAGCTTTCTTT. Protein sequence: CATSRETYRGGVNTEAFF.

The V and J genes are TRBV7-9 and TRBJ1-2, with unresolved D. The V end lost 4 bases, the J end lost 1 base, and 19 bases lay between the germline ends. This CDR3 has 17 residues. CDR1 SEHNR and CDR2 FQNEAQ come from the germline V gene (reference sequence). The chain's CDR3 is CASSSTVMTYRNYGYTF. In DNA form, the CDR3 reads TGTGCCAGCAGCTCTACAGTCATGACCTACCGTAACTATGGCTACACCTTC.

The chain links TRBV28 to TRBJ1-1; D ambiguous. Per the germline V gene, CDR1 is MDHEN and CDR2 is SYDVKM. The CDR3 is 14 amino acids. Trimming removed 3 bases at V and 6 bases at J, with 14 bases between. DNA of the CDR3: TGTGCCAGCAGTTTCCATGAGGGAGGGCCTGAAGCTTTCTTT. This encodes CASSFHEGGPEAFF.

The table lists this clone with a count of one. This chain links TRBV20-1 with TRBJ1-4; no clear D gene. The germline CDR1 and CDR2 sequences are DFQATT and SNEGSKA (reference sequence). With 3 bases removed from V and 8 bases from J, the gap between germline ends came to 7 bases. The CDR3 has 11 residues. The CDR3 nucleotides read TGCAGTGCTAGGAGCGGGGAAAAACTGTTTTTT. It codes for CSARSGEKLFF.

In regard to this clone: Other DNA sequences in the sample encode the same CDR3. This chain links TRBV12-3 or TRBV12-4 with TRBJ1-5; D is undetermined. V lost 3 bases and J lost 7, with 10 bases in between. CDR3 length: 13 residues. The CDR3 sequence is CASSLTRGQPQHF. The CDR3 DNA is TGTGCCAGCAGTTTGACCCGAGGGCAGCCCCAGCATTTT.

The chain joins TRBV6-5 to TRBJ2-3; D is uncertain. The V end lost 6 bases, the J end lost 0 bases, and 10 bases lay between the germline ends. CDR3 length equals 14 residues. Per germline, CDR1 MNHEY and CDR2 SVGAGI. The CDR3 is CASRLQTSTDTQYF. The CDR3 nucleotides are TGTGCCAGCAGACTACAAACTAGCACAGATACGCAGTATTTT.

This chain links TRBV30 with TRBJ1-4, with D tentatively TRBD1 (6 bases). The ends were cut back, 0 bases at V and 8 bases at J, with 10 bases in the middle. Looked up from germline, CDR1 is GTSNPN and CDR2 is SVGIG (reference sequence). CDR3 length: 13 residues. CDR3 protein: CAWSVRGSEKLFF. The CDR3 DNA is TGTGCCTGGAGTGTAAGGGGGTCCGAAAAACTGTTTTTT. The full variable domain, completed using reference TRBV30 and TRBJ1-4, is SQTIHQWPATLVQPVGSPLSLECTVEGTSNPNLYWYRQAAGRGLQLLFYSVGIGQISSEVPQNLSASRPQDRQFILSSKKLLLSDSGFYLCAWSVRGSEKLFFGSGTQLSVL.

The rearrangement uses TRBV3-1 (or the pseudogene TRBV3-2) and TRBJ1-3, with D possibly being TRBD1 (5 bases). This CDR3 is 14 amino acids long. Trimming pared 3 bases from V and 3 bases from J, leaving 9 bases between. Germline-derived CDR1 and CDR2 are LGHDT and YNNKEL (reference sequence). DNA of the CDR3: TGTGCCAGCAGCCAGATAGGGGTTGGAAACACCATATATTTT. Translation gives CASSQIGVGNTIYF.

The gene calls are TRBV19 and TRBJ2-1; possibly TRBD2 for D (5 bases). Germline-derived CDR1 and CDR2 are LNHDA and SQIVND (reference sequence). V was pared by 6 bases and J by 4 bases, with 10 bases between. CDR3 size: 13 residues. The CDR3 region is CASSPGGYNEQFF. The CDR3 coding sequence is TGTGCCAGTAGCCCTGGCGGGTACAATGAGCAGTTCTTC.

The V gene is TRBV3-1 (or the pseudogene TRBV3-2), the J gene TRBJ2-3, with TRBD2 matching over 7 bases. The length of the CDR3 is 16 residues. Germline CDR1 and CDR2: LGHDT and YNNKEL (reference sequence). Trimming cost V 6 bases and J 1 base; bases outside gene matches: 10. CDR3 in DNA: TGTGCCAGCAGTCCCCTAACCGCGGGGGGCACAGATACGCAGTATTTT. Translated, it gives CASSPLTAGGTDTQYF.

The rearrangement joins TRBV19 to TRBJ1-1; no reliable D call. Between the trimmed V and J ends, which lost 1 base and 1 base, there was a span of 10 bases. The CDR3 runs to 15 residues. Germline V gene sequence: CDR1 LNHDA, CDR2 SQIVND (reference sequence). The CDR3, as DNA: TGTGCCAGTAGTATAGTTTTGGGGAGGAACACTGAAGCTTTCTTT. Protein sequence: CASSIVLGRNTEAFF.

The rearrangement uses TRBV29-1 and TRBJ1-4; D is uncertain. The CDR3 runs to 11 residues. Germline V gene sequence: CDR1 SQVTM, CDR2 ANQGSEA. With 8 bases removed from V and 10 bases from J, the gap between germline ends came to 14 bases. The CDR3 loop is CSIWESGKLFF. In DNA, the CDR3 is TGCAGCATTTGGGAGAGCGGAAAACTGTTTTTT.

The chain uses TRBV9 and TRBJ1-2; the match to TRBD1 covers 7 bases. From germline, CDR1 is SGDLS and CDR2 YYNGEE. The CDR3 loop spans 14 amino acids. After removal of 0 bases from V and 5 bases from J, the junction contained 4 bases not matched to a gene. The CDR3 DNA follows: TGTGCCAGCAGCGTAGGACAGGGCGAATATGGCTACACCTTC. Its translation: CASSVGQGEYGYTF.

The chain is built from TRBV28 and TRBJ1-3, with a tentative D call TRBD1 (5 bases). Trimming pared 4 bases from V and 0 bases from J, leaving 16 bases between. The germline gives CDR1 MDHEN, CDR2 SYDVKM. The CDR3 covers 17 residues. The CDR3 region is CASSSAQGYSSGNTIYF. In DNA form, the CDR3 reads TGTGCCAGCAGTTCCGCCCAGGGTTACTCCTCTGGAAACACCATATATTTT.

This chain links TRBV19 with TRBJ1-3; D call uncertain. Per germline, CDR1 LNHDA and CDR2 SQIVND (reference sequence). This CDR3 region has 11 residues. V dropped 10 bases and J dropped 4 bases, with 8 bases sitting between them. The DNA of the CDR3 is TGTGCCACACTCCGCGGAAACACCATATATTTT. Its protein is CATLRGNTIYF.

The J gene is TRBJ1-2, the V gene TRBV27; TRBD1 aligns across 7 bases. Trimming removed 3 bases from V and 4 bases from J; junction bases left unmatched: 2. The CDR3 covers 13 residues. Germline values: CDR1 MNHEY, CDR2 SMNVEV (reference sequence). This chain's CDR3 is CASSFDRAYGYTF. As DNA, the CDR3 is TGTGCCAGCAGTTTCGACAGGGCCTATGGCTACACCTTC.

Written as DNA, the CDR3 is TGTGCCAGCAGCGCTTCCGGGACAGGGGAAAACCAGCCCCAGCATTTT. Translated, it gives CASSASGTGENQPQHF. The chain couples TRBV21-1 to TRBJ1-5; the listed D gene, TRBD1, was not tested against the DNA. TRBV21-1 is a listed pseudogene. There are 16 residues in the CDR3.

The chain carries TRBV7-3 and TRBJ2-1, with TRBD2 matching over 9 bases. The junction had 1 base not matched to a gene; V was cut back by 1 base and J by 6 bases. Per the germline V gene, CDR1 is SGHTA and CDR2 is FQGTGA. The CDR3 consists of 14 residues. In DNA form, the CDR3 reads TGTGCCAGCAGCTTAAAAGCGGGGGGCAATGAGCAGTTCTTC. Encoded protein: CASSLKAGGNEQFF.